These 21 T cell receptor beta chains were sequenced from one sample in a study of CXCR3-negative and CXCR3-positive naive CD8 T cells. Libraries were UMI-labeled 5' RACE TRB cDNA. Each CDR3 protein gets one entry in TCRdb, which reprocessed the 5' RACE reads and gives no DNA. Here the sample table reports around 52,000 distinct CDR3 sequences. Sample: memory CD8+ T cells from blood. These receptors were taken from a human donor in good health. Some clones in this sample may be carry-over from other donors' samples.

The chain has TRBV7-6 and TRBJ1-1. CDR3 length: 14 residues. Germline V gene data show CDR1 as SGHVS and CDR2 as FNYEAQ. This CDR3 reads CASSLGQANTEAFF. The variable domain in full, completed from reference TRBV7-6 and TRBJ1-1, reads GAGVSQSPRYKVTKRGQDVALRCDPISGHVSLYWYRQALGQGPEFLTYFNYEAQQDKSGLPNDRFSAERPEGSISTLTIQRTEQRDSAMYRCASSLGQANTEAFFGQGTRLTVV.

This sequence joins TRBV30 and TRBJ1-1. The CDR3 contains 13 residues. Germline CDR1 is GTSNPN and CDR2 is SVGIG (reference sequence). CDR3: CAWSVIMNTEAFF.

The gene calls are TRBV10-3 and TRBJ1-1; TCRdb designates TRBD1, a call that cannot be tested without DNA. CDR1 is ENHRY and CDR2 is SYGVKD in the germline V gene. The CDR3 runs to 14 residues. CDR3 sequence: CAISEGIGVAEAFF.

The chain combines TRBV25-1 with TRBJ2-2; TCRdb indicates TRBD1, and absent DNA this call remains unverified. The CDR3 is 15 residues long. CDR1 and CDR2 from the germline V gene are MGHDK and SYGVNS. This chain's CDR3 is CASSDTGIESGELFF.

The V call is TRBV7-2, the J call TRBJ2-3; TCRdb calls TRBD1, which cannot be checked without DNA. Germline assignment: CDR1 SGHTA and CDR2 FQGNSA. CDR3 size: 15 residues. CDR3: CASSEFDRDTDTQYF. The variable domain in full, with the rest retrieved from reference TRBV7-2 and TRBJ2-3, is GAGVSQSPSNKVTEKGKDVELRCDPISGHTALYWYRQSLGQGLEFLIYFQGNSAPDKSGLPSDRFSAERTGGSVSTLTIQRTQQEDSAVYLCASSEFDRDTDTQYFGPGTRLTVL.

The chain joins TRBV12-3 or TRBV12-4 to TRBJ2-5; the TRBD1 assignment by TCRdb is unverifiable without DNA. The CDR3 extends over 16 amino acids. The CDR3 reads CASSPGVTGGGETQYF.

The V and J genes are TRBV20-1 and TRBJ2-7. This CDR3 comprises 14 residues. Germline CDR1 reads DFQATT; CDR2 reads SNEGSKA (reference sequence). This CDR3 is CSARDLMELYEQYF.

The rearrangement joins TRBV7-9 to TRBJ2-2; the D call of TRBD1 rests on TCRdb alone, since no DNA is present to check it. Germline V CDR1 and CDR2: SEHNR, FQNEAQ (reference sequence). The CDR3 length is 15 residues. CDR3 protein: CASSYTGEITGELFF.

The genes are TRBV4-1 and TRBJ2-1. Germline lookup yields CDR1 MGHRA and CDR2 YSYEKL. The CDR3 totals 15 residues. CDR3 residues: CASSQRADSYNEQFF.

This chain's CDR3 is CASSAVGRRVSYEQYF. The chain is built from TRBV2 and TRBJ2-7; the TCRdb call, TRBD1, lacks DNA for checking. The CDR3 spans 16 residues. From germline, CDR1 is SNHLY and CDR2 FYNNEI.

The J gene is TRBJ1-1, the V gene TRBV9. The germline gives CDR1 SGDLS, CDR2 YYNGEE. The CDR3 loop spans 13 amino acids. CDR3 residues: CASSVPPDTEAFF.

This clonotype is deemed medium-sized by its frequency. The chain carries TRBV6-4 and TRBJ2-1; the TRBD2 assignment by TCRdb is unverifiable without DNA. This CDR3 region has 14 residues. CDR1 and CDR2 (germline): MRHNA, SNTAGT. CDR3 sequence: CASSEGREDNEQFF.

This chain uses TRBV6-6 with TRBJ2-3; TCRdb designates TRBD2, a call that cannot be tested without DNA. Germline loops: CDR1 MNHNY, CDR2 SVGAGI (reference sequence). The CDR3 has 18 residues. The chain's CDR3 is CASSYSPERETGTDTQYF.

This chain connects TRBV28 to TRBJ1-5; TCRdb reports TRBD1, a call that lacks DNA to check it against. This CDR3 region has 15 residues. The V gene's germline CDR1 is MDHEN and CDR2 SYDVKM. CDR3: CASSTSRQANQPQHF.

The chain couples TRBV4-3 to TRBJ2-1; there is no DNA to check the TCRdb D call of TRBD1. Germline V gives CDR1 LGHNA, CDR2 YSLEER. This CDR3 spans 21 amino acids. The CDR3 is CASSQGTFPLWTGGSYNEQFF.

The V call is TRBV2, the J call TRBJ2-7; TCRdb's D gene call, TRBD1, goes unchecked for lack of DNA. Germline CDR1 is SNHLY and CDR2 is FYNNEI. CDR3 length equals 12 residues. CDR3 residues: CASSGQDYEQYF.

The gene calls are TRBV29-1 and TRBJ1-1. This CDR3 is built from 11 residues. Germline loops: CDR1 SQVTM, CDR2 ANQGSEA. CDR3 sequence: CSVVLNTEAFF.

The rearrangement links TRBV14 to TRBJ1-2; absent DNA, TCRdb's TRBD1 call cannot be checked. The CDR3 is made up of 13 amino acids. Germline CDR1 is SGHDN and CDR2 is FVKESK. The CDR3 reads CASSHTGTYGYTF.

The chain combines TRBV21-1 with TRBJ2-7; TCRdb selects TRBD1, and the lack of DNA leaves this call unchecked. TRBV21-1 counts as a pseudogene. CDR3 length: 13 residues. Here the CDR3 reads CASSATGAYEQYF.

This sequence joins TRBV25-1 and TRBJ2-6; the D call from TCRdb, TRBD1, cannot be confirmed without DNA. CDR3 length equals 17 residues. CDR1 and CDR2 from the germline V gene are MGHDK and SYGVNS. The CDR3 loop reads CASSMTGTASGANVLTF.

The V gene is TRBV18, the J gene TRBJ2-1; TCRdb calls TRBD2, which cannot be checked without DNA. From germline, CDR1 is KGHSH and CDR2 LQKENI. There are 16 residues in the CDR3. The CDR3 is CASSPLTSETYNEQFF.